Here is one T cell receptor beta chain with its context. Its antigen is still unknown. Clones were sequenced by immunoSEQ multiplex PCR, and TCRdb holds only the in-frame ones, with some missing. Counted here are roughly 43,000 clones, around 85% occurring once; the ten biggest clones make up about a third. This record comes from a study of OX40 agonist ivuxolimab in advanced cancers. The CDR3 covers 14 residues. Per germline, CDR1 LNHDA and CDR2 SQIVND (reference sequence). The V end was cut by 2 bases, the J end by 1 base, with 9 bases between. Study-level points and caveats: The study found that CD8+ T cells averaged more expanded clones than CD4+. Determination of antigen specificity was not performed for the expanded peripheral T cells. Among the lowest levels of clonal expansion were found in partial responders at 0.1-3.0 mg/kg. Both CD4+ and CD8+ T cell populations in blood had undergone clonal expansion by week 6 at 0.1 to 3.0 mg/kg.

Specimen: CD4+ or CD8+ T cells sorted from blood, collected in a trial of the OX40 agonist ivuxolimab. The sequence was obtained from an adult with an advanced solid tumor such as melanoma, head and neck, liver or kidney cancer. This rearrangement joins TRBV19 to TRBJ2-7, with D perhaps TRBD1 (6 bases). For the CDR3, the DNA is TGTGCCAGTAGTATACAGGACAGTTCCTACGAGCAGTACTTC. Its protein product is CASSIQDSSYEQYF.